This T cell receptor (beta chain) was sequenced in a study of early T cells in non-severe SARS-CoV-2 infection. Across the whole study: Chains were not paired, and sequencing was done on bulk RNA from unsorted whole blood.

Attachment of unique molecular identifiers to individual cDNA molecules was performed. TCRdb reanalysed the 5' RACE reads using MiXCR and keeps one entry per CDR3 protein. The sample holds tens of thousands of distinct CDR3 sequences, 6.6% seen once. Trimming pared 5 bases from V and 4 bases from J, leaving 11 bases between. From germline, CDR1 is SEHNR and CDR2 FQNEAQ (reference sequence). The CDR3 runs to 14 residues. Findings of the study overall: A preference for anti-spike CD8 responses marked VDJdb matching, which missed private and CD4 specificities.

Ten or more counts support this clonotype. Antigen specificity is unknown. The chain carries TRBV7-9 and TRBJ1-4; D is possibly TRBD1 (5 bases). This clonotype was sampled from an adult who was a healthcare worker with PCR-confirmed SARS-CoV-2 infection or an uninfected control (not recorded which). The sequences come from whole blood, collected at baseline. CDR3 amino acids: CASSPGYDNEKLFF. CDR3 nucleotide sequence: TGTGCCAGCAGCCCAGGGTACGATAATGAAAAACTGTTTTTT.